This TCR beta chain was profiled in a study of blood T cells in healthy people across ages. Note on this clonotype: No antigen is known for it. A much larger clone is a single base away; this may be a read error.

General study points: A strong correlation was found between TCR beta diversity and the percentage of naive T cells. Unsorted PBMCs blocked a conclusive comparison of naive and antigen-experienced cells.

Germline CDR1 and CDR2: SGHTA and FQGNSA. CDR3 size: 15 residues. Together with a sample-barcoded 5' primer, a J-beta primer mix was included in a second PCR lasting about 6 to 11 cycles. TCRdb redid the calling of the 5' RACE reads with MiXCR, one entry per CDR3 protein. The sample records around 650,000 distinct CDR3 sequences, 40% to 45% being singletons. Sequencing was carried out using blood. The sequence came from a man of 80 years or more in good health. This chain connects TRBV7-2 to TRBJ2-3, with D perhaps TRBD1 (6 bases). The CDR3 nucleotides read TGTGCCAGCAGCTTAGCAAACAGGGTCACAGATACGCGGTATTTT. Translating gives CASSLANRVTDTRYF.